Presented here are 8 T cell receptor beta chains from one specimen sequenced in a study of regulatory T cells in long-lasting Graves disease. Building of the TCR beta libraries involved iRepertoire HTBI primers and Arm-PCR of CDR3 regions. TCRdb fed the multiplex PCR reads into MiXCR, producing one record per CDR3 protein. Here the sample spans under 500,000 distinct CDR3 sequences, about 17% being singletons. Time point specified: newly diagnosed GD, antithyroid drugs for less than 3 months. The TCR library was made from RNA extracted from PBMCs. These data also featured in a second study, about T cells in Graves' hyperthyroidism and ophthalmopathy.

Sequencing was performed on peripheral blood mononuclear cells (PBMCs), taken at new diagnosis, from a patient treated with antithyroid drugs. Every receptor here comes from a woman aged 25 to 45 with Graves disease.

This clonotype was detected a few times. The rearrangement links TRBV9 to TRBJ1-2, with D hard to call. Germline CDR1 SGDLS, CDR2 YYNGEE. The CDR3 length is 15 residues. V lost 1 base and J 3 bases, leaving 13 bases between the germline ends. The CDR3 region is CASSVYPSVDYGYTF. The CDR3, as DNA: TGTGCCAGCAGCGTATACCCTTCGGTGGACTATGGCTACACCTTC.

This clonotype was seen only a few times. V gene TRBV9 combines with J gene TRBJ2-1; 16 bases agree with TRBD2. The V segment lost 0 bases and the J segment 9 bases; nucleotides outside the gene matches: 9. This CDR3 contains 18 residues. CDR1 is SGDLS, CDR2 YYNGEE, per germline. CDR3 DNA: TGTGCCAGCAGCGTAGCGGGACTAGCGGGAGGGCCGGGGGGTGAGCAGTTCTTC. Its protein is CASSVAGLAGGPGGEQFF.

CDR3: CASTGQATYEQYF. The CDR3 bases are TGTGCCAGCACGGGACAGGCGACCTACGAGCAGTACTTC. The chain carries TRBV6-1 and TRBJ2-7, with TRBD1 identical over 8 bases. J gave up 2 bases and V 7 bases, and 4 bases lay outside the gene matches. This CDR3 has 13 residues. Germline V lookup: CDR1 MNHNS, CDR2 SASEGT.

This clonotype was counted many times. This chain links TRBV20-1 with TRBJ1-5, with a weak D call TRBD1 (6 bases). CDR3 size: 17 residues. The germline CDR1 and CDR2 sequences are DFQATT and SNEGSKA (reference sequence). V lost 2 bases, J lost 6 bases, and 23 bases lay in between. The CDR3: CSARFSGLGGAGQPQHF. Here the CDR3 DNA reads TGCAGTGCTAGATTCTCGGGGTTGGGGGGGGCCGGTCAGCCCCAGCATTTT.

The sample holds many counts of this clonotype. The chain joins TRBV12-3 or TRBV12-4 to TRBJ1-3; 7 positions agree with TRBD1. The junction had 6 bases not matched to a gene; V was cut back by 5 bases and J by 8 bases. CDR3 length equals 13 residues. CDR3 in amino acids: CASSQQGRDTIYF. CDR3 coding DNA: TGTGCCAGCAGTCAACAGGGGCGGGACACCATATATTTT.

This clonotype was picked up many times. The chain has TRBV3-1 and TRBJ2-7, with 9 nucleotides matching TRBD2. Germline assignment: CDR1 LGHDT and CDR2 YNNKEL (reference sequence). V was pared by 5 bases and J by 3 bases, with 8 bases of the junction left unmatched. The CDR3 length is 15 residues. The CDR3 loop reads CASSGESSGSYEQYF. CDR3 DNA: TGTGCCAGCAGCGGGGAGAGTAGCGGGAGCTACGAGCAGTACTTC.

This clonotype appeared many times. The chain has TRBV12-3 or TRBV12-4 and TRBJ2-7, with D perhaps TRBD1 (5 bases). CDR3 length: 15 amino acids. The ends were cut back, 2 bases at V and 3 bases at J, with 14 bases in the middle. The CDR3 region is CASSLRGRRGYEQYF. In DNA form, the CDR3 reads TGTGCCAGCAGTTTAAGGGGTCGAAGGGGCTACGAGCAGTACTTC.

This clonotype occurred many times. CDR3 sequence (DNA): TGTGCCAGCAGTTCGGGACCATCTTCAGGAACCCACGAGCAGTACTTC. This encodes CASSSGPSSGTHEQYF. The rearrangement uses TRBV27 and TRBJ2-7; TRBD1 or TRBD2 may be the D gene (5 bases each). Germline V lookup: CDR1 MNHEY, CDR2 SMNVEV (reference sequence). Trimming left V 4 bases short and J 5 bases short, with 21 bases between. This CDR3 has 16 amino acids.